Listed below are T cell receptor beta chains from one sample, sequenced in a study of response to subunit inactivated influenza vaccine. From the RT-PCR reads, TCRdb called clonotypes with MiXCR, one entry per CDR3 protein. The sample carries hundreds of thousands of distinct CDR3 sequences, less than 20% recorded once. This specimen was PBMCs from blood, taken roughly 5 days after vaccination. The receptors here all came from a man aged 45 to 65 who received an inactivated influenza vaccine. Both conserved end residues are part of each CDR3. D genes are given only for firm matches. Clone size is given for some rows only: seen once, a few or many times, or a class if the clone is expanded.

J: TRBJ2-7
size: many
D: TRBD2
V: TRBV7-9
CDR3: CASSLGGTSSYEQYF
DNA: TGTGCCAGCAGCTTAGGTGGGACTAGCTCCTACGAGCAGTACTTC

J: TRBJ2-1
size: few
D: TRBD2
V: TRBV6-2/TRBV6-3
CDR3: CASSYYWEGEQFF
DNA: TGTGCCAGCAGTTACTATTGGGAGGGTGAGCAGTTCTTC

J: TRBJ2-3
size: NA
D: NA
V: TRBV29-1
CDR3: CSVDPSSGSTDTQYF
DNA: TGCAGCGTTGATCCATCCAGCGGGAGCACAGATACGCAGTATTTT

J: TRBJ2-1
size: few
D: TRBD1
V: TRBV19
CDR3: CASADRGIYFGEQFF
DNA: TGTGCCAGTGCGGACAGGGGAATCTATTTTGGTGAGCAGTTCTTC

J: TRBJ2-1
size: NA
D: NA
V: TRBV9
CDR3: CASSLLNSGRNEQFF
DNA: TGTGCCAGCAGCCTTTTGAATAGCGGACGAAATGAGCAGTTCTTC

J: TRBJ1-1
size: NA
D: NA
V: TRBV12-3/TRBV12-4
CDR3: CASSSRVGATEAFF
DNA: TGTGCCAGCAGTTCGCGGGTAGGGGCCACTGAAGCTTTCTTT

J: TRBJ2-3
size: few
D: NA
V: TRBV2
CDR3: CASSEWSTSTDTQYF
DNA: TGTGCCAGCAGTGAATGGAGCACCAGCACAGATACGCAGTATTTT

J: TRBJ2-7
size: NA
D: NA
V: TRBV11-2
CDR3: CASSRAAGPYEQYF
DNA: TGTGCCAGCAGCCGGGCGGCAGGACCCTACGAGCAGTACTTC

J: TRBJ2-5
size: few
D: TRBD2
V: TRBV7-7
CDR3: CASSLGTIPETQYF
DNA: TGTGCTAGCAGCTTGGGGACTATTCCAGAGACCCAGTACTTC

J: TRBJ2-3
size: NA
D: NA
V: TRBV6-2/TRBV6-3
CDR3: CASSYLRTGTDTQYF
DNA: TGTGCCAGCAGTTACCTTAGGACAGGCACAGATACGCAGTATTTT

J: TRBJ2-7
size: NA
D: TRBD1
V: TRBV20-1
CDR3: CSASGQGDYEQYF
DNA: TGCAGTGCTAGCGGACAGGGGGACTACGAGCAGTACTTC

J: TRBJ2-1
size: few
D: NA
V: TRBV29-1
CDR3: CSVESYRASYNEQFF
DNA: TGCAGCGTTGAATCCTACAGGGCTTCCTACAATGAGCAGTTCTTC

J: TRBJ1-2
size: many
D: TRBD1
V: TRBV7-9
CDR3: CASSDGQGTYGYTF
DNA: TGTGCCAGCAGCGACGGACAGGGGACCTATGGCTACACCTTC